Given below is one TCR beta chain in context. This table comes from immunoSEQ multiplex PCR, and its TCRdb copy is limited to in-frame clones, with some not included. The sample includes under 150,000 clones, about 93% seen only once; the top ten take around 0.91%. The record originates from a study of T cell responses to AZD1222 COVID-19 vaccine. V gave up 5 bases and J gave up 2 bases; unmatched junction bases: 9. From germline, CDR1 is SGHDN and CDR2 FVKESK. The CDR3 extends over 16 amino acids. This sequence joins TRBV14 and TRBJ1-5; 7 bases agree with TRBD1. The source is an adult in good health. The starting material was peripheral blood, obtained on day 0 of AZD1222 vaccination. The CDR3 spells CASSFRQGGGNQPQHF. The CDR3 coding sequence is TGTGCCAGCAGCTTCAGACAGGGAGGCGGCAATCAGCCCCAGCATTTT.